The 18 T cell receptor beta chains presented below share a single source sample, sequenced in a study of shared clonotypes between healthy human individuals. Measured with immunoSEQ multiplex PCR; TCRdb has only the in-frame clones, and not every one. The sample has millions of clones, around nine tenths seen once. The sequenced material came from naive CD4+ T cells sorted from blood. Described subset: CD45RA+ positively selected. The receptor set was obtained from a man between 18 and 35 years old in good health.

CDR3 nucleotide sequence: TGTGCCAGCAGTCCTTGGACGGATAACACTGAAGCTTTCTTT. This sequence encodes CASSPWTDNTEAFF. The chain is built from TRBV27 and TRBJ1-1; the D is unclear. CDR3 length: 14 residues. Germline V lookup: CDR1 MNHEY, CDR2 SMNVEV (reference sequence). The germline V and J ends were trimmed by 5 bases and 2 bases, with 12 bases remaining between them.

This clone was seen only once. The V gene is TRBV6-5, the J gene TRBJ1-5; TRBD1 matches 7 bases. Trimming took 6 bases from V and 5 from J; bases not matched to a gene: 10. The CDR3 extends over 15 amino acids. Germline CDR1 MNHEY, CDR2 SVGAGI. The CDR3 region is CASRPTGQRYQPQHF. The CDR3 DNA is TGTGCCAGCAGGCCGACGGGACAGCGGTATCAGCCCCAGCATTTT.

On this clone: This specimen includes other DNA sequences encoding the same CDR3. V gene TRBV7-2 combines with J gene TRBJ2-1; a weak D match, TRBD2 (6 bases). CDR3 size: 15 residues. V was pared by 1 base and J by 1 base, with 8 bases between. The germline V gene has CDR1 SGHTA and CDR2 FQGNSA. The CDR3: CASSLGGTSYNEQFF. The CDR3 nucleotides are TGTGCCAGCAGCTTAGGTGGGACTTCCTACAATGAGCAGTTCTTC.

In nucleotides, the CDR3 is TGTGCCAGCAGTGCCCGACAGGGGATGGGGGTCCGAGAGACCCAGTACTTC. It specifies CASSARQGMGVRETQYF. The genes are TRBV28 and TRBJ2-5; 8 bases are shared with TRBD1. CDR1 is MDHEN and CDR2 is SYDVKM in the germline V gene. V lost 5 bases, J lost 4 bases, and 15 bases stayed unmatched. The CDR3 length is 17 residues.

The J gene is TRBJ2-1, the V gene TRBV7-2, with no clear D. With 6 bases removed from V and 5 bases from J, the gap between germline ends came to 14 bases. The CDR3 extends over 14 amino acids. The V gene's germline CDR1 is SGHTA and CDR2 FQGNSA. CDR3: CASSLLIANNEQFF. DNA of the CDR3: TGTGCCAGCAGTCTTCTAATCGCGAACAATGAGCAGTTCTTC.

This chain joins TRBV12-5 and TRBJ1-5; D is undetermined. The CDR3 has 12 residues. The V gene lost 6 bases and the J gene lost 3 bases, with 6 bases spanning the gap. Germline V gene sequence: CDR1 LGHNT, CDR2 FRNRAP. CDR3 sequence reads: CASGLNNQPQHF. CDR3 DNA: TGTGCTAGTGGCCTAAACAATCAGCCCCAGCATTTT.

The CDR3: CASSEAADWNQPQHF. CDR3 nucleotide sequence: TGTGCCAGCAGTGAAGCTGCCGACTGGAATCAGCCCCAGCATTTT. The chain employs TRBV6-1 and TRBJ1-5; no firm D call. CDR3 length: 15 amino acids. V was clipped by 0 bases and J by 4 bases, with 10 bases between them. Germline loops: CDR1 MNHNS, CDR2 SASEGT.

For this clone: Within the sample, other DNA sequences also encode this same CDR3. The chain employs TRBV5-4 and TRBJ1-5, with D uncertain. Trimming left V 4 bases short and J 3 bases short, with 8 bases between. CDR3 length: 13 residues. Germline loops: CDR1 SGHNT, CDR2 YYREEE (reference sequence). CDR3 in amino acids: CASSLDPNQPQHF. The CDR3 region has the DNA TGTGCCAGCAGCCTAGATCCCAATCAGCCCCAGCATTTT.

The sample holds one count of this clone. This rearrangement joins TRBV5-4 to TRBJ1-4; D perhaps matches TRBD1 (6 bases). Per germline, CDR1 SGHNT and CDR2 YYREEE (reference sequence). The CDR3 totals 15 residues. Trimming stripped 5 bases from V and 5 bases from J, with 16 bases between. As DNA, the CDR3 is TGTGCCAGCAGAATCCGGGGGGGGGCAAATGAAAAACTGTTTTTT. Residues: CASRIRGGANEKLFF.

Comments on this clone: The same CDR3 can be traced to other DNA sequences in this sample. The chain recombines TRBV19 with TRBJ1-1, with no clear D. The CDR3 covers 15 residues. Between the trimmed V and J ends, which lost 5 bases and 0 bases, there was a span of 13 bases. The germline V gene has CDR1 LNHDA and CDR2 SQIVND (reference sequence). The CDR3 region is CASSPGGRLNTEAFF. The CDR3 DNA sequence: TGTGCCAGTAGTCCGGGAGGGCGACTGAACACTGAAGCTTTCTTT.

This clone came up once. The chain combines TRBV7-8 with TRBJ1-4, with D unresolved. The germline V gene has CDR1 SGHVS and CDR2 FQNEAQ. Trimming took off 5 bases at V and 8 bases at J, with 12 bases between the two ends. The CDR3 has 13 amino acids. CDR3 in DNA: TGTGCCAGCAGCCTAACCATTGGGGAAAAACTGTTTTTT. Its protein product is CASSLTIGEKLFF.

The V gene is TRBV11-2, the J gene TRBJ1-4; no reliable D call. The V gene's germline CDR1 is SGHAT and CDR2 FQNNGV. The CDR3 covers 15 residues. The V end was cut by 1 base, the J end by 5 bases, with 11 bases between. CDR3 in amino acids: CASSLVWTENEKLFF. In DNA form, the CDR3 reads TGTGCCAGCAGCTTAGTATGGACGGAAAATGAAAAACTGTTTTTT.

The chain joins TRBV18 to TRBJ1-1; 7 nucleotides line up with TRBD1. The trim removed 0 bases at V and 3 bases at J, leaving 4 bases unmatched. The CDR3 totals 15 residues. Germline CDR1 is KGHSH and CDR2 is LQKENI. The CDR3 region has the DNA TGTGCCAGCTCACCACCATCCAGGGGGGACACTGAAGCTTTCTTT. It codes for CASSPPSRGDTEAFF. Based on the CDR3 plus reference TRBV18 and TRBJ1-1, the full variable domain is NAGVMQNPRHLVRRRGQEARLRCSPMKGHSHVYWYRQLPEEGLKFMVYLQKENIIDESGMPKERFSAEFPKEGPSILRIQQVVRGDSAAYFCASSPPSRGDTEAFFGQGTRLTVV.

The rearrangement uses TRBV2 and TRBJ2-2; 7 bases match TRBD1. From germline, CDR1 is SNHLY and CDR2 FYNNEI. With V trimmed by 8 bases and J by 3 bases, 6 bases remained unmatched. CDR3 length equals 14 residues. CDR3 bases: TGTGCCAGCTCCGGACAGGCCGACACCGGGGAGCTGTTTTTT. Amino acid sequence: CASSGQADTGELFF. Combining the CDR3 with reference TRBV2 and TRBJ2-2 gives the whole variable domain EPEVTQTPSHQVTQMGQEVILRCVPISNHLYFYWYRQILGQKVEFLVSFYNNEISEKSEIFDDQFSVERPDGSNFTLKIRSTKLEDSAMYFCASSGQADTGELFFGEGSRLTVL.

In its sample, this clone was seen a few times. The chain couples TRBV10-3 to TRBJ1-2; D not certain. Germline V gene sequence: CDR1 ENHRY, CDR2 SYGVKD. V lost 6 bases to trimming and J lost 11 bases, with 16 bases between them. The CDR3 sequence is 12 residues long. In nucleotides, the CDR3 is TGTGCCATCAGGTACCGGGAGAACCGGTACACCTTC. Encoded protein: CAIRYRENRYTF.

V usage is TRBV10-1 and J usage is TRBJ1-5, with D perhaps matching TRBD1 (5 bases). Germline CDR1 is WNHNN and CDR2 is SYGVQD (reference sequence). Trimming pared 6 bases from V and 0 bases from J, leaving 21 bases between. The CDR3 extends over 18 amino acids. The CDR3 coding sequence is TGCGCCAGCAGACCCGTCCCGGGAGGGGATTATAGCAATCAGCCCCAGCATTTT. Translated, it gives CASRPVPGGDYSNQPQHF.

DNA for the CDR3: TGTGCCAGCAGCTACCTAGCGGGGGCCTCCACAGATACGCAGTATTTT. It specifies CASSYLAGASTDTQYF. The chain recombines TRBV11-2 with TRBJ2-3, with TRBD2 matching 10 bases. This CDR3 comprises 16 residues. The V gene end was trimmed by 4 bases and the J gene end by 2 bases; junction bases not matched to a gene: 6. In germline, CDR1 is SGHAT, CDR2 FQNNGV.

Remarks on this clone: This same CDR3 is encoded by further DNA sequences in the sample. The rearrangement links TRBV9 to TRBJ1-5; 7 bases match TRBD1. Germline V CDR1 and CDR2: SGDLS, YYNGEE. This CDR3 spans 14 amino acids. V was pared by 0 bases and J by 7 bases, with 4 bases of the junction left unmatched. CDR3 DNA sequence: TGTGCCAGCAGCGTAGCGCAGGGGGGCCAGCCCCAGCATTTT. Its protein product is CASSVAQGGQPQHF.